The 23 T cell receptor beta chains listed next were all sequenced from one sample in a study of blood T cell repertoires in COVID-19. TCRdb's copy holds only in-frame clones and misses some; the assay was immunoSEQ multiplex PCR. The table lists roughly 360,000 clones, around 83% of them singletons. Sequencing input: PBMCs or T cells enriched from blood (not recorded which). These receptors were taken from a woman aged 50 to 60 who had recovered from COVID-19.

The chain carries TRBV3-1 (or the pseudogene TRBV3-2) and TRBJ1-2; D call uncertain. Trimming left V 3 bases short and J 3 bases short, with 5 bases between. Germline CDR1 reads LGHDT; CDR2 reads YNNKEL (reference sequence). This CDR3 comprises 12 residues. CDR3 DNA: TGTGCCAGCAGCCACTCGGACTATGGCTACACCTTC. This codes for CASSHSDYGYTF.

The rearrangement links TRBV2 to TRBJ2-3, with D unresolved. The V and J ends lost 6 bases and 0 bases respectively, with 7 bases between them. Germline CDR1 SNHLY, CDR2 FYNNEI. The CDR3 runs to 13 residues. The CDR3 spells CASSGASTDTQYF. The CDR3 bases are TGTGCCAGCAGCGGAGCTAGCACAGATACGCAGTATTTT.

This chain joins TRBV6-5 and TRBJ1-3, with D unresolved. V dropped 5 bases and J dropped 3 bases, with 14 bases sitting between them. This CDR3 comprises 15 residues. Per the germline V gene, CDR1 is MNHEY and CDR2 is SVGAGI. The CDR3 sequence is CASSPLVGVGNTIYF. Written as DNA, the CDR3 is TGTGCCAGCAGTCCCCTGGTAGGAGTTGGAAACACCATATATTTT.

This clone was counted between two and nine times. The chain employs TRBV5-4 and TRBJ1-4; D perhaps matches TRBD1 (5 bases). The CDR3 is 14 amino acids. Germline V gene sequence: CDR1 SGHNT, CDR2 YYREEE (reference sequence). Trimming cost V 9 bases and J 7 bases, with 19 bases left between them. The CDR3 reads CATTRGTGVEKLFF. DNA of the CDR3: TGTGCCACGACTCGGGGGACCGGGGTTGAAAAACTGTTTTTT.

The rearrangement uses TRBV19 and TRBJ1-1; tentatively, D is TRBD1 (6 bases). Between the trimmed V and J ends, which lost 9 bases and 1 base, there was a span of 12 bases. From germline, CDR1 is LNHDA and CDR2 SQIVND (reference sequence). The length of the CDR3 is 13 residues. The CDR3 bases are TGTGCCAGCGATCAGACAGGGAACACTGAAGCTTTCTTT. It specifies CASDQTGNTEAFF.

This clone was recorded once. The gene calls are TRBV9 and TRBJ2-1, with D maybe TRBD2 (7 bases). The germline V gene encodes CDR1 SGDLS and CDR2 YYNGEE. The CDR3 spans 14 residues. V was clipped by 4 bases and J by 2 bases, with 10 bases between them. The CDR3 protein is CASSRGGTYNEQFF. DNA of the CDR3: TGTGCCAGCAGCAGGGGGGGGACCTACAATGAGCAGTTCTTC. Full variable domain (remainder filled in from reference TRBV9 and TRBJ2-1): DSGVTQTPKHLITATGQRVTLRCSPRSGDLSVYWYQQSLDQGLQFLIQYYNGEERAKGNILERFSAQQFPDLHSELNLSSLELGDSALYFCASSRGGTYNEQFFGPGTRLTVL.

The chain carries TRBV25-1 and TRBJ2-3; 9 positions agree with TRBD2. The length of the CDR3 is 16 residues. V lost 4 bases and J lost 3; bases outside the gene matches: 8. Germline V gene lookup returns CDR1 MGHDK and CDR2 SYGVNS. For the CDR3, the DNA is TGTGCCAGCAGTGGTGTTGCGGGGGGGTATACAGATACGCAGTATTTT. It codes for CASSGVAGGYTDTQYF.

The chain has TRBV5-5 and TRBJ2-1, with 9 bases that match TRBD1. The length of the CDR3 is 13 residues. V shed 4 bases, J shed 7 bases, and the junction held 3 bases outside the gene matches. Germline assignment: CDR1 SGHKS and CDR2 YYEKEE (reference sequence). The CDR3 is CASSRDRVNEQFF. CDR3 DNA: TGTGCCAGCAGCCGGGACAGGGTTAATGAGCAGTTCTTC.

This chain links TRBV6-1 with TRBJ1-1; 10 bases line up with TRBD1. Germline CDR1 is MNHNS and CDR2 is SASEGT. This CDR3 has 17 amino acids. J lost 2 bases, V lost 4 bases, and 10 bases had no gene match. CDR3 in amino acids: CASSGLRDRGTNTEAFF. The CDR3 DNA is TGTGCCAGCAGTGGGTTAAGGGACAGGGGAACTAACACTGAAGCTTTCTTT.

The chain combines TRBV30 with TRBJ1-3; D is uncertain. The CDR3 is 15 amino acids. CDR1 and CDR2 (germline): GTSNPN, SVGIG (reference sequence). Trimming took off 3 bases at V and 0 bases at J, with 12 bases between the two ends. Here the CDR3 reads CAWRWPGDSGNTIYF. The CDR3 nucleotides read TGTGCCTGGAGGTGGCCGGGAGACTCTGGAAACACCATATATTTT. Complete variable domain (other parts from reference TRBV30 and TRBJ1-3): SQTIHQWPATLVQPVGSPLSLECTVEGTSNPNLYWYRQAAGRGLQLLFYSVGIGQISSEVPQNLSASRPQDRQFILSSKKLLLSDSGFYLCAWRWPGDSGNTIYFGEGSWLTVV.

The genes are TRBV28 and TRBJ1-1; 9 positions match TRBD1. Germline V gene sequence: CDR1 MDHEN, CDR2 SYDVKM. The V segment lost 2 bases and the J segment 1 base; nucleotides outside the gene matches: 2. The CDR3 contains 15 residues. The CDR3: CASSLQGQGNTEAFF. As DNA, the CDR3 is TGTGCCAGCAGTTTACAGGGACAGGGGAACACTGAAGCTTTCTTT.

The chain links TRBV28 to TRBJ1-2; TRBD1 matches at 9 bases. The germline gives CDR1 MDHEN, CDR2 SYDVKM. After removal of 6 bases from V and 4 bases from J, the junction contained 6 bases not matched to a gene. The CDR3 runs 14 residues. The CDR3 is CASRRTGAGYGYTF. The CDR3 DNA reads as TGTGCCAGCAGGCGGACAGGGGCTGGCTATGGCTACACCTTC.

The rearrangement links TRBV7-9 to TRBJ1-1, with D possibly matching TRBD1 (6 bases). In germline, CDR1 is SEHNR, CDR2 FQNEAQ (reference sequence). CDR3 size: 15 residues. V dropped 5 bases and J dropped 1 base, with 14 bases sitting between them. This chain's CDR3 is CASSATGQKNTEAFF. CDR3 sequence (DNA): TGTGCCAGCAGCGCCACCGGACAGAAGAACACTGAAGCTTTCTTT.

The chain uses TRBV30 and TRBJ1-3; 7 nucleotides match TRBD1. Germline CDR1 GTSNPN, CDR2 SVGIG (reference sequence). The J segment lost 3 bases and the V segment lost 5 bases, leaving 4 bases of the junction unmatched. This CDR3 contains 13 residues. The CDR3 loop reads CAWATGNGNTIYF. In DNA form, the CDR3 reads TGTGCCTGGGCGACAGGGAATGGAAACACCATATATTTT.

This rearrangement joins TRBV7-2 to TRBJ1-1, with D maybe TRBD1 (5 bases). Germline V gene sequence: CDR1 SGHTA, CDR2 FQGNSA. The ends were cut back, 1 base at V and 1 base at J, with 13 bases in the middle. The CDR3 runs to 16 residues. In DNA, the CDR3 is TGTGCCAGCAGCTTAGAAGGCACAGGCAGGAACACTGAAGCTTTCTTT. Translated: CASSLEGTGRNTEAFF.

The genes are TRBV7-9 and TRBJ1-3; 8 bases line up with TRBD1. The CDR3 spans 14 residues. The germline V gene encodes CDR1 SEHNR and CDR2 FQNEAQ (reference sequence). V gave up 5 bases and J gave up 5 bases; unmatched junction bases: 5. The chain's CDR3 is CASSLGQGRNTIYF. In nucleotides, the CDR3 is TGTGCCAGCAGCCTAGGACAGGGTAGAAACACCATATATTTT.

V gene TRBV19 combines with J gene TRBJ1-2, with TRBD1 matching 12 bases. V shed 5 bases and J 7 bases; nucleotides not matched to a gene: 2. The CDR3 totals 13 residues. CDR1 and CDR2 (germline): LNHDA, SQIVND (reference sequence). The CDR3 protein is CASSGTGGGGYTF. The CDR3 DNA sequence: TGTGCCAGTAGTGGGACAGGGGGCGGTGGCTACACCTTC.

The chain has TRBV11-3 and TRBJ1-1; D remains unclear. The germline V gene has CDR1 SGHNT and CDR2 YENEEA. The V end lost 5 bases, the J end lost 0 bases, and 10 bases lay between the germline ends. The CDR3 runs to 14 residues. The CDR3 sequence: CASSAEGVNTEAFF. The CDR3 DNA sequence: TGTGCCAGCAGCGCCGAGGGTGTGAACACTGAAGCTTTCTTT.

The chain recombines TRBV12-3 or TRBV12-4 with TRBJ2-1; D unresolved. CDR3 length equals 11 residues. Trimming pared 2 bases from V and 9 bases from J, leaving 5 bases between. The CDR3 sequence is CASSLLAEQFF. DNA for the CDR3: TGTGCCAGCAGTTTATTGGCTGAGCAGTTCTTC.

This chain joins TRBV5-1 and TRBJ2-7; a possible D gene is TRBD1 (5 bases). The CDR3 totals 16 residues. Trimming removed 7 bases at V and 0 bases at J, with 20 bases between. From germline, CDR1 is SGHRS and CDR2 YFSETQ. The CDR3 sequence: CASASLQDSFSYEQYF. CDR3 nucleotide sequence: TGCGCCAGCGCGTCACTTCAAGACAGCTTCTCCTACGAGCAGTACTTC.

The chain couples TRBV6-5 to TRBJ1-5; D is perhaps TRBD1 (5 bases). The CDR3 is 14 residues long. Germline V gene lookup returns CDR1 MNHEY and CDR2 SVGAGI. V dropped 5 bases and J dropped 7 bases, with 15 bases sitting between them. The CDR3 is CASSPTVPGQPQHF. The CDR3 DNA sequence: TGTGCCAGCAGTCCGACAGTACCTGGCCAGCCCCAGCATTTT.

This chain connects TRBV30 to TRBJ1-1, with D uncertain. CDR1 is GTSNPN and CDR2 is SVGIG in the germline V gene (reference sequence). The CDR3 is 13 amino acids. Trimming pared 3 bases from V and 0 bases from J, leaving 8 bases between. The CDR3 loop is CAWRDNLNTEAFF. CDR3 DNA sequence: TGTGCCTGGAGAGACAACCTGAACACTGAAGCTTTCTTT.

The CDR3: CASSYPGQFSNQPQHF. CDR3 nucleotide sequence: TGTGCCAGCAGTTACCCTGGACAGTTTAGCAATCAGCCCCAGCATTTT. The V and J genes are TRBV6-2 or TRBV6-3 and TRBJ1-5; a possible D gene is TRBD1 (6 bases). CDR1 and CDR2 (germline): MNHEY, SVGEGT. Trimming took 2 bases from V and 0 from J, leaving 11 bases between them. The CDR3 extends over 16 amino acids.